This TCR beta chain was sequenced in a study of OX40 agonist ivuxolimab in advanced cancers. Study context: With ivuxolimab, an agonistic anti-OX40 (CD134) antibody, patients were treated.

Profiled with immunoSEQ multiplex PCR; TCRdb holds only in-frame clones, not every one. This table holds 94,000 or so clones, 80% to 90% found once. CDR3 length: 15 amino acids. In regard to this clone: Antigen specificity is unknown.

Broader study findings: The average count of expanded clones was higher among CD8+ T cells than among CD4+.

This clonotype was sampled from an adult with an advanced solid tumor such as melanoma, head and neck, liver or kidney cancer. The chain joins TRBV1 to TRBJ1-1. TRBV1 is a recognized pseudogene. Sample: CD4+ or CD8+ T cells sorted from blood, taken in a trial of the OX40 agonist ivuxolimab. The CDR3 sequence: CTSSRKARKDTEAFF. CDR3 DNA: TGCACCAGCAGCCGGAAGGCTAGGAAGGACACTGAAGCTTTCTTT.